The 28 T cell receptor beta chains reported below all come from one sample, sequenced in a study of cytotoxic CD8 clonotypes in ibrutinib-treated CLL. Libraries were prepared by immunoSEQ multiplex PCR; TCRdb keeps only in-frame clonotypes and omits some of them. Seen here are over 95,000 clones, 58% observed once, and the top ten hold 30% to 45%. The sample in question was PBMCs, obtained after 24 months of ibrutinib treatment. These receptors all come from a human donor with chronic lymphocytic leukemia.

The J gene is TRBJ1-2, the V gene TRBV7-3; possible D gene TRBD1, 6 bases. This CDR3 is 17 amino acids long. CDR1 SGHTA and CDR2 FQGTGA come from the germline V gene. V lost 11 bases, J lost 2 bases, and 27 bases lay in between. CDR3 DNA sequence: TGTGCCTGGGGGCGTCGTCACGGGGCCTTGCAAAACTATGGCTACACCTTC. It encodes CAWGRRHGALQNYGYTF.

This clone was observed a few times. The CDR3 DNA reads TGTGCCTGGAGTGACCAGTGGACCCAAGGGCCCCAGCATTTT. Its translation: CAWSDQWTQGPQHF. The chain combines TRBV30 with TRBJ1-5; D remains unclear. Trimming left V 1 base short and J 9 bases short, with 16 bases between. CDR1 GTSNPN and CDR2 SVGIG come from the germline V gene (reference sequence). CDR3 length: 14 residues.

The CDR3 region is CASSSGQGSYNEQFF. CDR3 in DNA: TGTGCCAGCAGCTCGGGACAGGGCTCCTACAATGAGCAGTTCTTC. The chain combines TRBV7-2 with TRBJ2-1; TRBD1 matches 9 bases. The CDR3 loop spans 15 amino acids. After removal of 4 bases from V and 0 bases from J, the junction contained 1 base not matched to a gene. The V gene's germline CDR1 is SGHTA and CDR2 FQGNSA. Looking up the rest from reference TRBV7-2 and TRBJ2-1 gives the full variable domain: GAGVSQSPSNKVTEKGKDVELRCDPISGHTALYWYRQSLGQGLEFLIYFQGNSAPDKSGLPSDRFSAERTGGSVSTLTIQRTQQEDSAVYLCASSSGQGSYNEQFFGPGTRLTVL.

The rearrangement uses TRBV30 and TRBJ2-1; 15 bases match TRBD2. The V gene end was trimmed by 4 bases and the J gene end by 5 bases; junction bases not matched to a gene: 9. CDR3 length equals 17 residues. Germline V gene sequence: CDR1 GTSNPN, CDR2 SVGIG (reference sequence). CDR3 bases: TGTGCCTGGACAGGACTAGCGGGGGGGCGTTTCAACAATGAGCAGTTCTTC. Encoded protein: CAWTGLAGGRFNNEQFF.

This clone occurred a few times. The V call is TRBV29-1, the J call TRBJ2-7, with D tentatively TRBD1 (7 bases). The germline gives CDR1 SQVTM, CDR2 ANQGSEA. V shed 6 bases and J shed 1 base, with 13 bases lying between them. The CDR3 runs to 13 residues. CDR3 bases: TGCAGCGTGGCAGGGGGAGGTTCCTACGAGCAGTACTTC. Translation: CSVAGGGSYEQYF.

The rearrangement uses TRBV11-2 and TRBJ2-7; D is unclear. This CDR3 is 11 amino acids long. V lost 5 bases to trimming and J lost 7 bases, with 9 bases between them. From germline, CDR1 is SGHAT and CDR2 FQNNGV. CDR3 protein: CASSQNWEQYF. CDR3 nucleotide sequence: TGTGCCAGCAGCCAAAACTGGGAGCAGTACTTC.

The chain uses TRBV28 and TRBJ2-2, with TRBD1 identical over 9 bases. With V trimmed by 4 bases and J by 6 bases, 9 bases remained unmatched. The CDR3 has 16 residues. The germline gives CDR1 MDHEN, CDR2 SYDVKM. The CDR3 DNA sequence: TGTGCCAGCAGTTCGCCCGGGACAGGGAGGGCCGGGGAGCTGTTTTTT. Protein: CASSSPGTGRAGELFF.

The chain combines TRBV9 with TRBJ2-2; D remains unclear. Trimming pared 1 base from V and 5 bases from J, leaving 15 bases between. Germline V gene data show CDR1 as SGDLS and CDR2 as YYNGEE. This CDR3 has 16 residues. In DNA form, the CDR3 reads TGTGCCAGCAGCGTAACGTCGACTTTTAATACCGGGGAGCTGTTTTTT. Protein product: CASSVTSTFNTGELFF.

The chain joins TRBV29-1 to TRBJ2-2; maybe TRBD1 (6 bases). Germline V gives CDR1 SQVTM, CDR2 ANQGSEA. The CDR3 totals 13 residues. The DNA of the CDR3 is TGCAGTGCCGGGACATTAGGCACCGGGGAGCTGTTTTTT. Residues: CSAGTLGTGELFF.

This clone was detected only once. The rearrangement links TRBV7-9 to TRBJ2-5; perhaps D is TRBD1 or TRBD2 (5 bases each). The CDR3 has 14 residues. Germline-derived CDR1 and CDR2 are SEHNR and FQNEAQ (reference sequence). Deletions cut 2 bases from V and 4 bases from J, with 11 bases between. The CDR3 here is CASSLPPGPETQYF. The CDR3 bases are TGTGCCAGCAGCTTACCCCCGGGACCAGAGACCCAGTACTTC.

V is TRBV27 and J is TRBJ2-5; no definite D call. CDR3 length: 13 amino acids. The V gene's germline CDR1 is MNHEY and CDR2 SMNVEV (reference sequence). V was cut by 5 bases and J by 0 bases, with 7 bases left in between. This CDR3 reads CASSPPYQETQYF. The CDR3 DNA reads TGTGCCAGCAGTCCCCCGTACCAAGAGACCCAGTACTTC.

This chain links TRBV6-6 with TRBJ1-2; D remains unclear. V was pared by 0 bases and J by 3 bases, with 8 bases between. This CDR3 contains 14 residues. Germline-derived CDR1 and CDR2 are MNHNY and SVGAGI (reference sequence). Here the CDR3 DNA reads TGTGCCAGCAGTTACTCGGAAGTGCACTATGGCTACACCTTC. Translated, it gives CASSYSEVHYGYTF.

In this sample, this clone turned up a few times. The rearrangement uses TRBV25-1 and TRBJ1-1; D ambiguous. The CDR3 is made up of 13 amino acids. Germline CDR1 reads MGHDK; CDR2 reads SYGVNS. The V end lost 7 bases, the J end lost 0 bases, and 9 bases lay between the germline ends. The CDR3 DNA follows: TGTGCCAGCATCACCAACTTGAACACTGAAGCTTTCTTT. Residues: CASITNLNTEAFF.

The rearrangement uses TRBV18 and TRBJ2-1; 7 nucleotides agree with TRBD2. V gave up 2 bases and J gave up 6 bases; unmatched junction bases: 7. This CDR3 spans 15 amino acids. Germline CDR1 KGHSH, CDR2 LQKENI. The chain's CDR3 is CASSPGTGGSNEQFF. The CDR3 DNA reads TGTGCCAGCTCACCAGGGACGGGGGGTAGCAATGAGCAGTTCTTC.

As for this clone: A junction boundary mismatches the germline segment, possibly from a read error. The V and J genes are TRBV7-7 and TRBJ2-7; TRBD1 or TRBD2 may be the D gene (5 bases each). CDR1 is SSHAT, CDR2 FNYEAQ, per germline (reference sequence). The length of the CDR3 is 21 residues. This CDR3 is CASSRSPGDRDVGYGVDEQYF. The CDR3 DNA follows: TGTGCTAGCAGCCGATCCCCCGGAGACCGGGACGTCGGGTACGGTGTTGACGAGCAGTACTTC.

In this sample, this clone turned up many times. The V and J genes are TRBV10-3 and TRBJ2-7; D not certain. Trimming removed 0 bases at V and 4 bases at J, with 10 bases between. The CDR3 has 14 residues. Germline CDR1 ENHRY, CDR2 SYGVKD. This CDR3 reads CAISESAGRYEQYF. The CDR3 bases are TGTGCCATCAGTGAGTCTGCAGGTCGATACGAGCAGTACTTC.

The genes are TRBV5-4 and TRBJ2-5; D is perhaps TRBD2 (6 bases). V lost 0 bases and J lost 4, with 16 bases in between. There are 16 residues in the CDR3. CDR1 SGHNT and CDR2 YYREEE come from the germline V gene (reference sequence). The CDR3 sequence is CASSLAGGARGETQYF. CDR3 DNA: TGTGCCAGCAGCTTGGCGGGCGGGGCTCGGGGAGAGACCCAGTACTTC. Full variable domain (rest looked up from reference TRBV5-4 and TRBJ2-5): ETGVTQSPTHLIKTRGQQVTLRCSSQSGHNTVSWYQQALGQGPQFIFQYYREEENGRGNFPPRFSGLQFPNYSSELNVNALELDDSALYLCASSLAGGARGETQYFGPGTRLLVL.

This clone has a handful of counts. The chain employs TRBV7-2 and TRBJ2-3; 7 bases are a match to TRBD2. CDR1 SGHTA and CDR2 FQGNSA come from the germline V gene. V shed 2 bases, J shed 0 bases, and the junction held 11 bases outside the gene matches. This CDR3 is 18 amino acids long. CDR3 bases: TGTGCCAGCAGCTTACTATCAGGCGGGGGAGCTAGCACAGATACGCAGTATTTT. Translation gives CASSLLSGGGASTDTQYF.

The chain combines TRBV7-2 with TRBJ2-1; D gene ambiguous. Germline V lookup: CDR1 SGHTA, CDR2 FQGNSA. V was shortened by 5 bases and J by 10 bases, with 12 bases between the two germline ends. CDR3 length equals 12 residues. This chain's CDR3 is CASSGLTIEQFF. The CDR3 nucleotides read TGTGCCAGCAGCGGGCTAACAATCGAGCAGTTCTTC.

This clone appeared once. The V gene is TRBV28, the J gene TRBJ1-2, with TRBD1 matching 8 bases. The CDR3 loop spans 13 amino acids. Germline V CDR1 and CDR2: MDHEN, SYDVKM. With 6 bases clipped from V and 6 bases from J, the junction kept 6 bases outside the gene matches. This CDR3 is CASRTGTGDGYTF. The CDR3 DNA sequence: TGTGCCAGCAGGACCGGGACAGGCGATGGCTACACCTTC.

This clone has more than one count but fewer than ten. The V call is TRBV27, the J call TRBJ2-7, with D tentatively TRBD1 or TRBD2 (6 bases each). This CDR3 has 15 residues. Germline values: CDR1 MNHEY, CDR2 SMNVEV (reference sequence). V was shortened by 2 bases and J by 2 bases, with 13 bases between the two germline ends. The CDR3 DNA follows: TGTGCCAGCAGTTTAAGGGGGGCAGGGGCCTACGAGCAGTACTTC. This codes for CASSLRGAGAYEQYF.

The chain links TRBV11-2 to TRBJ1-3; TRBD1 agrees at 8 bases. The CDR3 totals 16 residues. Germline V lookup: CDR1 SGHAT, CDR2 FQNNGV. V lost 5 bases to trimming and J lost 1 base; unmatched junction nucleotides: 7. CDR3 in amino acids: CASSLRTGGSGNTIYF. DNA for the CDR3: TGTGCCAGCAGCCTACGAACAGGGGGTTCTGGAAACACCATATATTTT.

The count of this clone is one. This chain links TRBV11-3 with TRBJ1-5, with D possibly TRBD1 on 6 matching bases. This CDR3 region has 15 residues. Germline V gene sequence: CDR1 SGHNT, CDR2 YENEEA. The V end lost 6 bases, the J end lost 4 bases, and 16 bases lay between the germline ends. CDR3 bases: TGTGCCAGCAGTTTATTGGGGCAGGGGAATCAGCCCCAGCATTTT. Protein product: CASSLLGQGNQPQHF.

V is TRBV7-2 and J is TRBJ2-7; TRBD2 matches at 7 bases. The CDR3 consists of 15 residues. V lost 1 base to trimming and J lost 5 bases; unmatched junction nucleotides: 8. Germline V gene sequence: CDR1 SGHTA, CDR2 FQGNSA. As DNA, the CDR3 is TGTGCCAGCAGCTTAGAGGCTAGCGGCTCGAACGAGCAGTACTTC. This translates into CASSLEASGSNEQYF.

The rearrangement links TRBV6-6 to TRBJ2-7; no clear D. CDR1 and CDR2 (germline): MNHNY, SVGAGI (reference sequence). The V gene lost 2 bases and the J gene lost 4 bases, with 3 bases spanning the gap. This CDR3 spans 11 amino acids. The DNA of the CDR3 is TGTGCCAGCAGTTACAAATACGAGCAGTACTTC. Protein sequence: CASSYKYEQYF.

This chain joins TRBV5-1 and TRBJ2-3; D gene uncertain. V lost 0 bases and J 6 bases, leaving 14 bases between the germline ends. The CDR3 is 15 amino acids. CDR1 and CDR2 (germline): SGHRS, YFSETQ. The CDR3 protein is CASSLAPGMMDTQYF. In DNA form, the CDR3 reads TGCGCCAGCAGCTTGGCTCCAGGAATGATGGATACGCAGTATTTT. Full variable domain (outside the CDR3, taken from reference TRBV5-1 and TRBJ2-3): KAGVTQTPRYLIKTRGQQVTLSCSPISGHRSVSWYQQTPGQGLQFLFEYFSETQRNKGNFPGRFSGRQFSNSRSEMNVSTLELGDSALYLCASSLAPGMMDTQYFGPGTRLTVL.

The chain has TRBV27 and TRBJ2-6; TRBD2 agrees at 9 bases. V was clipped by 5 bases and J by 0 bases; unmatched bases: 8. The CDR3 contains 18 residues. Germline assignment: CDR1 MNHEY and CDR2 SMNVEV (reference sequence). The CDR3 region is CASSQLAGVNSGANVLTF. The CDR3 DNA follows: TGTGCCAGCAGTCAACTAGCGGGCGTGAACTCTGGGGCCAACGTCCTGACTTTC.

A single count supports this clone. Within the sample, other DNA sequences also encode this same CDR3. The rearrangement joins TRBV9 to TRBJ2-5; the D gene is possibly TRBD1 (5 bases). The ends were cut back, 3 bases at V and 2 bases at J, with 8 bases in the middle. This CDR3 region has 13 residues. Germline lookup yields CDR1 SGDLS and CDR2 YYNGEE. CDR3 protein: CASSATAQETQYF. In DNA, the CDR3 is TGTGCCAGCAGCGCGACAGCTCAAGAGACCCAGTACTTC.